A selection of T cell receptor beta chains follows, all from one sample in a study of T cell repertoires in cytomegalovirus infection. One entry per CDR3 protein results from TCRdb running MiXCR on the reads. The profile shows 510,000 or so distinct CDR3 sequences, about a quarter of them singletons. Sequencing was performed on PBMCs. The receptors stem from a human donor in good health (CMV status not recorded). Some clones in this sample may be carry-over from other donors' samples. Each CDR3 is given with its conserved first and last residue. The order of the fields is J gene, V gene, D gene, clone size, CDR3 DNA, CDR3 protein. D genes are given only for firm matches. Size is stated for part of the rows, as once, few or many counts, or as a class when the clone is expanded.

j_gene: TRBJ2-1; v_gene: TRBV7-8; d_gene: -; abundance: -; CDR3nt: TGTGCCAGCAGCTTAGCCGGGGGAGTCGCCTACAATGAGCAGTTCTTC; CDR3aa: CASSLAGGVAYNEQFF
j_gene: TRBJ2-5; v_gene: TRBV6-2/TRBV6-3; d_gene: -; abundance: -; CDR3nt: TGTGCCAGCAGTCCCAACGTGAAGACCCAGTACTTC; CDR3aa: CASSPNVKTQYF
j_gene: TRBJ1-1; v_gene: TRBV4-1; d_gene: -; abundance: -; CDR3nt: TGTGCCAGCGCAGCCATACCCGGGGCCTTGAACACTGAAGCTTTCTTT; CDR3aa: CASAAIPGALNTEAFF
j_gene: TRBJ1-1; v_gene: TRBV20-1; d_gene: -; abundance: few; CDR3nt: TGCAGTAATAGCTTACCCAGCCCGAACACTGAAGCTTTCTTT; CDR3aa: CSNSLPSPNTEAFF
j_gene: TRBJ2-7; v_gene: TRBV20-1; d_gene: -; abundance: -; CDR3nt: TGCAGTGCTGGTCAGGGACTCGGAAACTACGAGCAGTACTTC; CDR3aa: CSAGQGLGNYEQYF
j_gene: TRBJ2-4; v_gene: TRBV18; d_gene: -; abundance: -; CDR3nt: TGTGCCAGCTCATCTCCGGACAGTGCCAAAAACATTCAGTACTTC; CDR3aa: CASSSPDSAKNIQYF
j_gene: TRBJ2-1; v_gene: TRBV7-2; d_gene: TRBD2; abundance: few; CDR3nt: TGTGCCAGCAGCTCAAACCCGGGAGGTGAGCAGTTCTTC; CDR3aa: CASSSNPGGEQFF
j_gene: TRBJ2-3; v_gene: TRBV20-1; d_gene: -; abundance: -; CDR3nt: TGCAGTGCTACACACCGGGACCCCACAGATACGCAGTATTTT; CDR3aa: CSATHRDPTDTQYF
j_gene: TRBJ2-1; v_gene: TRBV7-9; d_gene: -; abundance: -; CDR3nt: TGTGCCAGCAGCTTAGGGGACGTCCGAATCCCCGATGAGCAGTTCTTC; CDR3aa: CASSLGDVRIPDEQFF
j_gene: TRBJ2-1; v_gene: TRBV7-6; d_gene: -; abundance: many; CDR3nt: TGTGCCAGCAGCTTCTGGGGAGGACCCATCAATGAGCAGTTCTTC; CDR3aa: CASSFWGGPINEQFF
j_gene: TRBJ2-2; v_gene: TRBV6-2/TRBV6-3; d_gene: TRBD2; abundance: -; CDR3nt: TGTGCCAGCAGTTACAGTAGCGGGAGTTTGGGCACCGGGGAGCTGTTTTTT; CDR3aa: CASSYSSGSLGTGELFF
j_gene: TRBJ2-7; v_gene: TRBV5-6; d_gene: TRBD1; abundance: -; CDR3nt: TGTGCCAGCAGCTTGGAGGGGACAGGGGTATTAGAGCAGTACTTC; CDR3aa: CASSLEGTGVLEQYF
j_gene: TRBJ1-5; v_gene: TRBV7-6; d_gene: TRBD1; abundance: many; CDR3nt: TGTGCCAGCAGGGAAGGGACAGCCGATCATCAGCCCCAGCATTTT; CDR3aa: CASREGTADHQPQHF
j_gene: TRBJ2-7; v_gene: TRBV7-6; d_gene: TRBD2; abundance: many; CDR3nt: TGTGCCAGCAGCTTAGGGGAAGGACTAGCCTCCGAGCAGTACTTC; CDR3aa: CASSLGEGLASEQYF
j_gene: TRBJ2-3; v_gene: TRBV7-2; d_gene: TRBD2; abundance: many; CDR3nt: TGTGCCAGCAGCTTTGCGGGAGGCCCAGATACGCAGTATTTT; CDR3aa: CASSFAGGPDTQYF
j_gene: TRBJ2-3; v_gene: TRBV7-9; d_gene: -; abundance: few; CDR3nt: TGTGCCAGCAGCCCACCTGGCGGACGCGCTGTGGATACGCAGTATTTT; CDR3aa: CASSPPGGRAVDTQYF
j_gene: TRBJ2-3; v_gene: TRBV7-8; d_gene: -; abundance: many; CDR3nt: TGTGCCAGCAGCTGGGGGGGGCGGGTCAGCACAGATACGCAGTATTTT; CDR3aa: CASSWGGRVSTDTQYF
j_gene: TRBJ1-3; v_gene: TRBV7-8; d_gene: -; abundance: many; CDR3nt: TGTGCCAGCAGCTTAGGTGATATTACCGGGAACACCATATATTTT; CDR3aa: CASSLGDITGNTIYF
j_gene: TRBJ2-2; v_gene: TRBV6-2/TRBV6-3; d_gene: -; abundance: -; CDR3nt: TGTGCCAGCAGTTACGCCTCGTTAGGGGAGCTGTTTTTT; CDR3aa: CASSYASLGELFF
j_gene: TRBJ2-2; v_gene: TRBV7-6; d_gene: -; abundance: many; CDR3nt: TGTGCCAGCAGAAAAAATATGTGGGGGGATGCGAACACCGGGGAGCTGTTTTTT; CDR3aa: CASRKNMWGDANTGELFF
j_gene: TRBJ2-1; v_gene: TRBV11-3; d_gene: TRBD2; abundance: -; CDR3nt: TGTGCCAGCAGCTTAGATGGAGGGAGGGCCTGGAATGAGCAGTTCTTC; CDR3aa: CASSLDGGRAWNEQFF
j_gene: TRBJ1-2; v_gene: TRBV28; d_gene: -; abundance: -; CDR3nt: TGTGCCAGCAGTTTAGCCCTCTCGGGGAGCTATGGCTACACCTTC; CDR3aa: CASSLALSGSYGYTF
j_gene: TRBJ1-4; v_gene: TRBV4-3; d_gene: TRBD1; abundance: -; CDR3nt: TGCGCCAGCAGCCAATACCCCAGGGGGACTAATGAAAAACTGTTTTTT; CDR3aa: CASSQYPRGTNEKLFF
j_gene: TRBJ2-3; v_gene: TRBV7-2; d_gene: TRBD1; abundance: many; CDR3nt: TGTGCCAGCAGCCGGGACAGGGGTTTGACAGATACGCAGTATTTT; CDR3aa: CASSRDRGLTDTQYF
j_gene: TRBJ1-1; v_gene: TRBV6-2/TRBV6-3; d_gene: -; abundance: -; CDR3nt: TGTGCCAGCACCCAACGACAGGTGGGGAACACTGAAGCTTTCTTT; CDR3aa: CASTQRQVGNTEAFF
j_gene: TRBJ2-2; v_gene: TRBV11-3; d_gene: -; abundance: many; CDR3nt: TGTGCCAGCAGCTCGGCACTACAAAACACCGGGGAGCTGTTTTTT; CDR3aa: CASSSALQNTGELFF
j_gene: TRBJ1-5; v_gene: TRBV29-1; d_gene: -; abundance: -; CDR3nt: TGCAGCGTTGAAGGAGACCAGAGGGGATTCAATCAGCCCCAGCATTTT; CDR3aa: CSVEGDQRGFNQPQHF
j_gene: TRBJ2-7; v_gene: TRBV20-1; d_gene: TRBD1; abundance: -; CDR3nt: TGCAGTGCTGCGGACAGGACCTACGAGCAGTACTTC; CDR3aa: CSAADRTYEQYF
j_gene: TRBJ1-5; v_gene: TRBV12-3/TRBV12-4; d_gene: -; abundance: few; CDR3nt: TGTGCCAGCACCAGGGACCCCCAGCCCCAGCATTTT; CDR3aa: CASTRDPQPQHF
j_gene: TRBJ2-5; v_gene: TRBV7-6; d_gene: -; abundance: -; CDR3nt: TGTGCCAGCAGCTTAGCTTTCGGCCAAGAGACCCAGTACTTC; CDR3aa: CASSLAFGQETQYF
j_gene: TRBJ2-7; v_gene: TRBV7-3; d_gene: TRBD1; abundance: many; CDR3nt: TGTGCCAGCAGCCCGGACAGGGGCTACGAGCAGTACTTC; CDR3aa: CASSPDRGYEQYF
j_gene: TRBJ1-2; v_gene: TRBV12-3/TRBV12-4; d_gene: -; abundance: -; CDR3nt: TGTGCCAGCAGTTTACTGGGGGGCACAGGAGGCGGCTACACCTTC; CDR3aa: CASSLLGGTGGGYTF
j_gene: TRBJ1-1; v_gene: TRBV6-1; d_gene: TRBD1; abundance: -; CDR3nt: TGTGCCAGCAGCGAACAGGGGGAGATCGCTTTCTTT; CDR3aa: CASSEQGEIAFF
j_gene: TRBJ2-1; v_gene: TRBV12-3/TRBV12-4; d_gene: TRBD2; abundance: once; CDR3nt: TGTGCCACCAATTCTGGGGGAGGGCCTTATGAGCAGTTCTTC; CDR3aa: CATNSGGGPYEQFF
j_gene: TRBJ2-7; v_gene: TRBV20-1; d_gene: -; abundance: few; CDR3nt: TGCAGTGCTGGTAAGGGGAGCTTCGACCCCTACGAGCAGTACTTC; CDR3aa: CSAGKGSFDPYEQYF
j_gene: TRBJ1-1; v_gene: TRBV20-1; d_gene: TRBD1; abundance: -; CDR3nt: TGCAGTGCTAGAGATCCCAGGACAGGAGAGACTGAAGCTTTCTTT; CDR3aa: CSARDPRTGETEAFF
j_gene: TRBJ1-1; v_gene: TRBV29-1; d_gene: -; abundance: -; CDR3nt: TGCAGCGTTGTAAGGGGTTCTCCAGCTGAAGCTTTCTTT; CDR3aa: CSVVRGSPAEAFF
j_gene: TRBJ2-3; v_gene: TRBV7-9; d_gene: -; abundance: -; CDR3nt: TGTGCCAGCAGCTTAGTGGGGCTCACTGCTGTCCCAGATACGCAGTATTTT; CDR3aa: CASSLVGLTAVPDTQYF
j_gene: TRBJ2-2; v_gene: TRBV12-3/TRBV12-4; d_gene: TRBD1; abundance: -; CDR3nt: TGTGCCAGCACCTCAAGGAGACAGGGGGCCACCGGGGAGCTGTTTTTT; CDR3aa: CASTSRRQGATGELFF
j_gene: TRBJ1-4; v_gene: TRBV7-2; d_gene: -; abundance: many; CDR3nt: TGTGCCAGCAGCCCGCAACGAGGGGAAAAACTGTTTTTT; CDR3aa: CASSPQRGEKLFF
j_gene: TRBJ2-2; v_gene: TRBV7-6; d_gene: TRBD1; abundance: -; CDR3nt: TGTGCCAGCAGCTCCTGGACAGGGAACACCGGGGAGCTGTTTTTT; CDR3aa: CASSSWTGNTGELFF
j_gene: TRBJ2-2; v_gene: TRBV6-2/TRBV6-3; d_gene: -; abundance: few; CDR3nt: TGTGCCAGCAGTTACCCCCGGGAGCGGAACACCGGGGAGCTGTTTTTT; CDR3aa: CASSYPRERNTGELFF
j_gene: TRBJ1-1; v_gene: TRBV6-2/TRBV6-3; d_gene: -; abundance: many; CDR3nt: TGTGCCAGCAGTTACCGGGTTTACGCTGAAGCTTTCTTT; CDR3aa: CASSYRVYAEAFF
j_gene: TRBJ1-2; v_gene: TRBV12-3/TRBV12-4; d_gene: TRBD1; abundance: -; CDR3nt: TGTGCCAGCAGTTTGGGACAGGGGCTCGTTAATATGTTC; CDR3aa: CASSLGQGLVNMF
j_gene: TRBJ2-2; v_gene: TRBV29-1; d_gene: TRBD1; abundance: -; CDR3nt: TGCAGCGTTGATTGGGCGGACAGGGGGAACACCGGGGAGCTGTTTTTT; CDR3aa: CSVDWADRGNTGELFF
j_gene: TRBJ2-1; v_gene: TRBV7-2; d_gene: TRBD2; abundance: few; CDR3nt: TGTGCCAGCAGCTTTACCCGGACTAGCGGGGCGTGGGACAATGAGCAGTTCTTC; CDR3aa: CASSFTRTSGAWDNEQFF
j_gene: TRBJ1-1; v_gene: TRBV7-8; d_gene: TRBD1; abundance: once; CDR3nt: TGTGCCAGCAGCTCTGACAGGGGGTACACTGAAGCTTTCTTT; CDR3aa: CASSSDRGYTEAFF
j_gene: TRBJ1-5; v_gene: TRBV19; d_gene: -; abundance: -; CDR3nt: TGTGCCAGTAGTATATGGCAGGGCGGTGGCAATCAGCCCCAGCATTTT; CDR3aa: CASSIWQGGGNQPQHF
j_gene: TRBJ2-1; v_gene: TRBV7-8; d_gene: -; abundance: many; CDR3nt: TGTGCCAGCAGCTTAGTTCCAGAATTAGTCCTCATTGAGCAGTTCTTC; CDR3aa: CASSLVPELVLIEQFF
j_gene: TRBJ2-1; v_gene: TRBV12-3/TRBV12-4; d_gene: TRBD2; abundance: -; CDR3nt: TGTGCCAGCAGTTTAGATGCTTGGCGGGAGGCCCTAAATGAGCAGTTCTTC; CDR3aa: CASSLDAWREALNEQFF
j_gene: TRBJ2-3; v_gene: TRBV28; d_gene: TRBD2; abundance: -; CDR3nt: TGTGCCAGCAGATTTAGCGGGAGGGTCACAGATACGCAGTATTTT; CDR3aa: CASRFSGRVTDTQYF
j_gene: TRBJ2-3; v_gene: TRBV27; d_gene: TRBD2; abundance: -; CDR3nt: TGTGCCAGCAGAAGCGGGAAAAGGGTGGATACGCAGTATTTT; CDR3aa: CASRSGKRVDTQYF
j_gene: TRBJ1-1; v_gene: TRBV28; d_gene: -; abundance: few; CDR3nt: TGTGCCAGCAGTACACCGGGACGGCCGAACACTGAAGCTTTCTTT; CDR3aa: CASSTPGRPNTEAFF
j_gene: TRBJ2-2; v_gene: TRBV2; d_gene: TRBD1; abundance: -; CDR3nt: TGTGCCAGCAGACTGCAGGGGGCCCCCGGGGAGCTGTTTTTT; CDR3aa: CASRLQGAPGELFF
j_gene: TRBJ2-1; v_gene: TRBV7-8; d_gene: -; abundance: few; CDR3nt: TGTGCCAGCAGCTTGCAAGAGGGGGTCGGGAGGAAGCAGTTCTTC; CDR3aa: CASSLQEGVGRKQFF
j_gene: TRBJ2-3; v_gene: TRBV7-9; d_gene: -; abundance: -; CDR3nt: TGTGCCAGCAGCTCCTCTGGGGGACTTGCCACAGATACGCAGTATTTT; CDR3aa: CASSSSGGLATDTQYF